These T cell receptor beta chains were read from a single sample in a study of blood T cell repertoires in COVID-19. Produced via immunoSEQ multiplex PCR; TCRdb's table is partial and in-frame only. The sample has 150,000 to 200,000 clones; about 80% are singletons. The sample consisted of peripheral blood. Receptors were obtained from a woman aged 80 or older with acute or convalescent COVID-19. CDR3s include the opening cysteine and the closing phenylalanine or tryptophan. D genes are given only for firm matches. The size of a clone is reported for some rows only, either as once, few or many, or as a class for expanded clones.

CSVGTGEGYEQYF | TGCAGCGTCGGGACAGGGGAGGGCTACGAGCAGTACTTC | TRBD1 | - | TRBJ2-7 | TRBV29-1
CASSLAPRAGELFF | TGTGCCAGCAGCTTAGCGCCGCGGGCCGGGGAGCTGTTTTTT | - | - | TRBJ2-2 | TRBV7-2
CAEGGSNQPQHF | TGTGCCGAGGGAGGCAGCAATCAGCCCCAGCATTTT | - | - | TRBJ1-5 | TRBV19
CASSLPSRGNEKLFF | TGTGCCAGCAGCCTCCCCTCGCGCGGGAATGAAAAACTGTTTTTT | - | once | TRBJ1-4 | TRBV11-2
CASSRGREQYF | TGTGCCAGCAGCAGGGGTCGAGAGCAGTACTTC | - | once | TRBJ2-7 | TRBV27
CASSTTGSEAFF | TGTGCCAGCAGCACCACAGGCTCTGAAGCTTTCTTT | - | once | TRBJ1-1 | TRBV7-8
CASTPTGSSYEQYF | TGTGCCAGTACCCCGACAGGGAGCTCCTACGAGCAGTACTTC | TRBD1 | - | TRBJ2-7 | TRBV19
CSVQPRGETQYF | TGCAGCGTCCAACCCCGGGGAGAGACCCAGTACTTC | - | few | TRBJ2-5 | TRBV29-1
CASSSVTGGRGNTIYF | TGTGCCAGCAGTTCGGTTACAGGGGGAAGAGGAAACACCATATATTTT | TRBD1 | - | TRBJ1-3 | TRBV28
CASSGGRLFF | TGTGCCAGCAGTGGGGGGAGGCTGTTTTTT | - | - | TRBJ1-4 | TRBV2
CASRGTVKNQPQHF | TGTGCCAGCAGGGGGACAGTAAAGAATCAGCCCCAGCATTTT | TRBD1 | few | TRBJ1-5 | TRBV2
CASRSGTGVYNEQFF | TGTGCCAGTAGATCGGGGACAGGAGTTTACAATGAGCAGTTCTTC | TRBD1 | - | TRBJ2-1 | TRBV19
CASSLAWTGGQETQYF | TGTGCCAGCAGCTTAGCTTGGACAGGGGGTCAAGAGACCCAGTACTTC | TRBD1 | - | TRBJ2-5 | TRBV11-2
CASSFARDQPQHF | TGTGCCAGCAGTTTTGCCAGGGATCAGCCCCAGCATTTT | - | once | TRBJ1-5 | TRBV12-3/TRBV12-4
CASSIWGGSYEQYF | TGTGCCAGTAGTATTTGGGGGGGGAGCTACGAGCAGTACTTC | TRBD2 | - | TRBJ2-7 | TRBV19
CASSDSSNTEAFF | TGTGCCAGCAGTGACAGTTCGAACACTGAAGCTTTCTTT | - | few | TRBJ1-1 | TRBV2
CASSGASPGYTF | TGTGCCAGTTCTGGGGCCAGCCCCGGCTACACCTTC | - | - | TRBJ1-2 | TRBV28
CASSPGRNEKLFF | TGTGCCAGCTCGCCGGGTCGAAATGAAAAACTGTTTTTT | - | - | TRBJ1-4 | TRBV6-6
CASSSGSGNTIYF | TGTGCCAGCAGCTCCGGTTCTGGAAACACCATATATTTT | - | - | TRBJ1-3 | TRBV5-5
CASSKREGDTQYF | TGTGCCAGTAGCAAGCGGGAAGGAGATACGCAGTATTTT | TRBD2 | - | TRBJ2-3 | TRBV19
CASTLLRQGTCEKDIQYF | TGTGCCAGCACCTTACTCAGACAGGGGACATGCGAAAAGGACATTCAGTACTTC | TRBD1 | - | TRBJ2-4 | TRBV6-8
CASSSSGTGDRYTF | TGCGCCAGCAGCTCCTCCGGGACAGGGGATCGCTACACCTTC | TRBD1 | once | TRBJ1-2 | TRBV5-1
CASSLTGATGDGYTF | TGTGCCAGCAGCTTGACAGGGGCTACGGGGGATGGCTACACCTTC | TRBD1 | - | TRBJ1-2 | TRBV7-9
CASSSGGGMGYGYTF | TGTGCCAGCTCATCCGGCGGGGGTATGGGCTATGGCTACACCTTC | - | - | TRBJ1-2 | TRBV18